A single sample is the source of the 16 T cell receptor beta chains below, sequenced in a study of cytotoxic CD8 clonotypes in ibrutinib-treated CLL. The assay was immunoSEQ multiplex PCR, and TCRdb's table has in-frame clones only and misses some. The sample consists of some 140,000 clones, approximately 90% of them appearing once. The sample was PBMCs, taken after 12 months of ibrutinib treatment. All receptors come from a human donor with chronic lymphocytic leukemia.

The chain has TRBV7-9 and TRBJ2-5; the D gene is possibly TRBD2 (5 bases). Trimming removed 5 bases from V and 2 bases from J, with 18 bases in between. The length of the CDR3 is 16 residues. Germline V gene lookup returns CDR1 SEHNR and CDR2 FQNEAQ (reference sequence). The CDR3 protein is CASSPPGGGGQETQYF. The CDR3 coding sequence is TGTGCCAGCAGCCCCCCCGGCGGAGGCGGACAAGAGACCCAGTACTTC.

The chain carries TRBV28 and TRBJ1-5; D remains unclear. Germline V CDR1 and CDR2: MDHEN, SYDVKM. The CDR3 length is 16 residues. V lost 5 bases to trimming and J lost 2 bases, with 16 bases between them. The CDR3 region has the DNA TGTGCCAGCAGTGAACAGCTCGGAGAGGGCAATCAGCCCCAGCATTTT. Its translation is CASSEQLGEGNQPQHF.

This sequence joins TRBV5-1 and TRBJ2-7; D not certain. The CDR3 spans 14 residues. Germline V CDR1 and CDR2: SGHRS, YFSETQ. Trimming left V 0 bases short and J 3 bases short, with 10 bases between. CDR3 residues: CASSLDVSSYEQYF. The CDR3 nucleotides read TGCGCCAGCAGCTTGGACGTCTCTAGCTACGAGCAGTACTTC.

The CDR3 coding sequence is TGTGCCAGCAGCACCGGACAGGGCTCTGGAAACACCATATATTTT. Its translation: CASSTGQGSGNTIYF. This chain links TRBV7-8 with TRBJ1-3; TRBD1 aligns across 8 bases. Germline-derived CDR1 and CDR2 are SGHVS and FQNEAQ. The CDR3 spans 15 residues. The junction had 3 bases not matched to a gene; V was cut back by 5 bases and J by 0 bases.

V is TRBV10-3 and J is TRBJ1-3; D is uncertain. V dropped 2 bases and J dropped 2 bases, with 7 bases sitting between them. The CDR3 contains 14 residues. Germline lookup yields CDR1 ENHRY and CDR2 SYGVKD. The CDR3 loop is CAISEGNAGNTIYF. The CDR3 DNA follows: TGTGCCATCAGTGAGGGGAACGCTGGAAACACCATATATTTT.

The chain employs TRBV7-9 and TRBJ1-2; D gene uncertain. In germline, CDR1 is SEHNR, CDR2 FQNEAQ (reference sequence). V lost 5 bases, J lost 7 bases, and 14 bases lay in between. This CDR3 is built from 13 residues. As DNA, the CDR3 is TGTGCCAGCAGCGAAGTTGGAGTTGCTGGCTACACCTTC. Protein sequence: CASSEVGVAGYTF.

The chain has TRBV4-3 and TRBJ1-4; D gene unclear. CDR3 length: 12 residues. Trimming left V 2 bases short and J 10 bases short, with 8 bases between. Per the germline V gene, CDR1 is LGHNA and CDR2 is YSLEER. The CDR3 DNA reads TGCGCCAGCAGCCAACTAGACGGAAAACTGTTTTTT. Translation gives CASSQLDGKLFF.

V usage is TRBV7-9 and J usage is TRBJ1-5, with D perhaps TRBD1 (6 bases). Trimming left V 1 base short and J 6 bases short, with 13 bases between. CDR3 size: 15 residues. Germline V lookup: CDR1 SEHNR, CDR2 FQNEAQ (reference sequence). The CDR3 region is CASSLGAQGFQPQHF. The CDR3 coding sequence is TGTGCCAGCAGCTTAGGAGCACAGGGCTTTCAGCCCCAGCATTTT. Full variable domain (outside the CDR3, taken from reference TRBV7-9 and TRBJ1-5): DTGVSQNPRHKITKRGQNVTFRCDPISEHNRLYWYRQTLGQGPEFLTYFQNEAQLEKSRLLSDRFSAERPKGSFSTLEIQRTEQGDSAMYLCASSLGAQGFQPQHFGDGTRLSIL.

This clone came up a few times. V usage is TRBV28 and J usage is TRBJ1-2; possibly TRBD1 for D (5 bases). The CDR3 covers 12 residues. V lost 3 bases and J lost 6, with 8 bases in between. Per the germline V gene, CDR1 is MDHEN and CDR2 is SYDVKM. CDR3 nucleotide sequence: TGTGCCAGCAGTTTGGGGGTTAATGGCTACACCTTC. Protein: CASSLGVNGYTF.

The chain has TRBV19 and TRBJ2-1; either TRBD1 or TRBD2 may supply D (5 bases each). The CDR3 extends over 11 amino acids. V dropped 9 bases and J dropped 10 bases, with 13 bases sitting between them. Looked up from germline, CDR1 is LNHDA and CDR2 is SQIVND (reference sequence). Here the CDR3 reads CASGTADEQFF. In nucleotides, the CDR3 is TGTGCCAGCGGGACGGCTGACGAGCAGTTCTTC.

This clone came up a few times. The rearrangement uses TRBV7-9 and TRBJ1-1; unclear D gene. Trimming shortened V by 1 base and J by 5 bases, and 11 bases separated the two germline ends. CDR3 length: 14 amino acids. From germline, CDR1 is SEHNR and CDR2 FQNEAQ (reference sequence). CDR3 in amino acids: CASSLEATGTEAFF. The CDR3 DNA reads as TGTGCCAGCAGCTTAGAAGCGACGGGGACTGAAGCTTTCTTT. The complete variable domain, with remaining parts taken from reference TRBV7-9 and TRBJ1-1, reads DTGVSQNPRHKITKRGQNVTFRCDPISEHNRLYWYRQTLGQGPEFLTYFQNEAQLEKSRLLSDRFSAERPKGSFSTLEIQRTEQGDSAMYLCASSLEATGTEAFFGQGTRLTVV.

The J gene is TRBJ1-4, the V gene TRBV7-9; TRBD1 might be the D (5 bases). Trimming removed 5 bases from V and 9 bases from J, with 19 bases in between. The CDR3 loop spans 15 amino acids. Germline CDR1 SEHNR, CDR2 FQNEAQ (reference sequence). CDR3 DNA sequence: TGTGCCAGCAGCGATACCGGGACTGGCTCTCAAAAACTGTTTTTT. It specifies CASSDTGTGSQKLFF.

Written as DNA, the CDR3 is TGTGCCAGCAGGGGACAGGGGTTCTGGGGCTACACCTTC. Amino acid sequence: CASRGQGFWGYTF. The chain joins TRBV27 to TRBJ1-2, with 10 bases identical to TRBD1. V lost 6 bases and J lost 8; bases outside the gene matches: 6. Germline V gives CDR1 MNHEY, CDR2 SMNVEV (reference sequence). This CDR3 comprises 13 residues.

The V gene is TRBV2, the J gene TRBJ1-2, with 8 bases matching TRBD1. Unmatched junction bases numbered 8, after V lost 6 bases and J lost 5 bases. Looked up from germline, CDR1 is SNHLY and CDR2 is FYNNEI. This CDR3 spans 14 amino acids. DNA for the CDR3: TGTGCCAGCAGGGACAGGGTGGGTGGTTATGGCTACACCTTC. Residues: CASRDRVGGYGYTF. The full variable domain, rest sourced from reference TRBV2 and TRBJ1-2, is EPEVTQTPSHQVTQMGQEVILRCVPISNHLYFYWYRQILGQKVEFLVSFYNNEISEKSEIFDDQFSVERPDGSNFTLKIRSTKLEDSAMYFCASRDRVGGYGYTFGSGTRLTVV.

This clone has only one observation. The rearrangement uses TRBV23-1 and TRBJ2-1; D gene ambiguous. TRBV23-1 counts as an open reading frame of uncertain function. V lost 2 bases to trimming and J lost 8 bases, with 22 bases between them. This CDR3 spans 17 amino acids. The CDR3 here is CASSQGGVASVRDEQFF. The CDR3, as DNA: TGCGCCAGCAGTCAAGGTGGGGTGGCCTCGGTTCGGGATGAGCAGTTCTTC.

The CDR3 bases are TGTGCCATCAGACAGGGGAACTCCTACGAGCAGTACTTC. It specifies CAIRQGNSYEQYF. V gene TRBV10-3 combines with J gene TRBJ2-7; 7 positions match TRBD1. The germline V gene encodes CDR1 ENHRY and CDR2 SYGVKD. V trimming: 6 bases; J trimming: 0 bases; junction bases outside the gene matches: 2. This CDR3 is built from 13 residues.